A selection of T cell receptor beta chains follows, all from one sample in a study of CD8+ T cells in alopecia areata. Using immunoSEQ multiplex PCR, the repertoire was profiled, and TCRdb retains in-frame clones only, with some absent. The sample has hundreds of thousands of clones, roughly two thirds seen once. Sequencing was performed on CD4+ T cells sorted from blood, taken at week 0. These receptors came from a human donor with alopecia areata. Both conserved end residues are part of each CDR3. Fields, in order: J gene, V gene, clone size, D gene, CDR3 DNA, CDR3 protein. The D gene is left open where the match is weak. Only some rows state a clone size, as once, few, many or a class for expanded clones.

TRBJ2-7 | TRBV7-9 | NA | TRBD1 | TGTGCCAGCAGCTCGACAGGGAGTAGTTACGAGCAGTACTTC | CASSSTGSSYEQYF
TRBJ2-2 | TRBV5-1 | NA | NA | TGCGCCAGCACCCGAACCGGGGAGCTGTTTTTT | CASTRTGELFF
TRBJ2-7 | TRBV5-1 | NA | NA | TGCGCCAGCAGCCTGATCGGCGGGAACGAGCAGTACTTC | CASSLIGGNEQYF
TRBJ2-7 | TRBV30 | NA | NA | TGTGCCTGGGCGGGACAGTCCTACGAGCAGTACTTC | CAWAGQSYEQYF
TRBJ2-5 | TRBV4-2 | NA | TRBD2 | TGTGCCAGCAGCCAATCCGTAAGGCGGGGGGGCCTTGGTGAGACCCAGTACTTC | CASSQSVRRGGLGETQYF
TRBJ2-1 | TRBV5-6 | NA | TRBD2 | TGTGCCAGCAGCTTGGTATTTCTAGCGGGCATAAATGAGCAGTTCTTC | CASSLVFLAGINEQFF
TRBJ1-1 | TRBV9 | NA | NA | TGTGCCAGCAGCGTAGGAGAAGGATTCACTGAAGCTTTCTTT | CASSVGEGFTEAFF
TRBJ2-1 | TRBV6-5 | few | TRBD1 | TGTGCCAGCAGTGTAGGGGGCCATGAGCAGTTCTTC | CASSVGGHEQFF
TRBJ2-7 | TRBV25-1 | NA | NA | TGTGCCAGCAGTGAAGTGAACTACGAGCAGTACTTC | CASSEVNYEQYF
TRBJ1-1 | TRBV29-1 | few | TRBD1 | TGCAGCGTTGGGATGGGACAGGGAGCTGAAGCTTTCTTT | CSVGMGQGAEAFF
TRBJ2-3 | TRBV4-2 | NA | NA | TGTGCCAGCAGCCCGGAGGGAGGTGGCACAGATACGCAGTATTTT | CASSPEGGGTDTQYF
TRBJ2-7 | TRBV10-3 | NA | NA | TGTGCCATCAGTGTCGGGGGCGGATCCTACGAGCAGTACTTC | CAISVGGGSYEQYF
TRBJ2-2 | TRBV5-1 | few | TRBD2 | TGCGCCAGCAGCTTGGAGGGACTAGCGAACACCGGGGAGCTGTTTTTT | CASSLEGLANTGELFF
TRBJ2-6 | TRBV25-1 | NA | NA | TGTGCCAGCAGTGCGGGGGCCAACGTCCTGACTTTC | CASSAGANVLTF
TRBJ2-6 | TRBV5-1 | NA | NA | TGCGCCAGCAGCTTGTGGGATCCTGGGGCCAACGTCCTGACTTTC | CASSLWDPGANVLTF
TRBJ1-2 | TRBV28 | NA | NA | TGTGCCAGCAGTTTATCCTTCCAGGGAGGCTACACCTTC | CASSLSFQGGYTF
TRBJ2-7 | TRBV13 | NA | TRBD1 | TGTGCCAGCAGCTTGCGGGGGACAGGGACCTACGAGCAGTACTTC | CASSLRGTGTYEQYF
TRBJ1-1 | TRBV29-1 | NA | NA | TGCAGCGTCCTGATGTTGACAGGAGGAACAGGAGAAGCTTTCTTT | CSVLMLTGGTGEAFF
TRBJ1-2 | TRBV29-1 | NA | TRBD1 | TGCAGCGCCAGAGGGACAGCTACCGGCTACACCTTC | CSARGTATGYTF
TRBJ1-5 | TRBV2 | NA | NA | TGTGCCAGCTCAGGCATGTCCGGGCAGCCCCAGCATTTT | CASSGMSGQPQHF
TRBJ2-4 | TRBV19 | few | NA | TGTGCCAGTAGTATTGGGCGAAGAGCCAAAAACATTCAGTACTTC | CASSIGRRAKNIQYF
TRBJ1-2 | TRBV15 | NA | NA | TGTGCCACCAGCAGAGATCAATTGAAGGGGCATGGCTACACCTTC | CATSRDQLKGHGYTF
TRBJ1-2 | TRBV30 | once | NA | TGTGCCTGGATAATAGGGGGTAGGCCTAACTATGGCTACACCTTC | CAWIIGGRPNYGYTF
TRBJ1-2 | TRBV5-6 | NA | NA | TGTGCCAGCAGCAGGAGACAGATTCCCCATCGTGGCTACACCTTC | CASSRRQIPHRGYTF
TRBJ2-6 | TRBV4-1 | NA | TRBD1 | TGCGCCAGCAGCCAAGAGGGACAGACTAAATCTGGGGCCAACGTCCTGACTTTC | CASSQEGQTKSGANVLTF
TRBJ2-3 | TRBV30 | NA | NA | TGTGCCTGGAGTGTATCTACGGATACGCAGTATTTT | CAWSVSTDTQYF
TRBJ2-2 | TRBV6-5 | NA | NA | TGTGCCAGCAGTCAAACATCTGGCGGGGAGCTGTTTTTT | CASSQTSGGELFF
TRBJ2-7 | TRBV5-1 | NA | NA | TGCGCCAGCAGCTTGTCCGGCAGGGCCCACGAGCAGTACTTC | CASSLSGRAHEQYF
TRBJ2-7 | TRBV7-2 | NA | TRBD1 | TGTGCCAGCAGGCCAACGACAGGGGGAACCTACGAGCAGTACTTC | CASRPTTGGTYEQYF
TRBJ2-2 | TRBV30 | few | TRBD1 | TGTGCCTGGATGGCCAGGGGGATAGGGGCCGGGGAGCTGTTTTTT | CAWMARGIGAGELFF
TRBJ1-5 | TRBV9 | NA | NA | TGTGCCAGCAGCGTAGGCCACGATCAGCCCCAGCATTTT | CASSVGHDQPQHF
TRBJ1-2 | TRBV5-1 | NA | NA | TGCGCCAGCAGCTTCCGGGGGGCCTATGGCTACACCTTC | CASSFRGAYGYTF
TRBJ1-2 | TRBV27 | NA | NA | TGTGCCAGCAGTTTGACGTACGCTAACTATGGCTACACCTTC | CASSLTYANYGYTF
TRBJ2-3 | TRBV30 | NA | NA | TGTGCCTGGAGTAGCGGGCTCCCAGATACGCAGTATTTT | CAWSSGLPDTQYF
TRBJ2-5 | TRBV29-1 | NA | NA | TGCAGCGTTGCCCCAGGGCAAGAGACCCAGTACTTC | CSVAPGQETQYF
TRBJ2-1 | TRBV9 | NA | TRBD2 | TGTGCCAGCAGAGGACTAGCGGGGGCGGACGAGCAGTTCTTC | CASRGLAGADEQFF
TRBJ1-2 | TRBV27 | NA | NA | TGTGCCAGCAGCCCCGTCGTTTGGGGTGGCTACACCTTC | CASSPVVWGGYTF
TRBJ2-7 | TRBV2 | NA | TRBD1 | TGTGCCACCGAGACAGGGGGTAGCTACGAGCAGTACTTC | CATETGGSYEQYF
TRBJ1-1 | TRBV25-1 | NA | NA | TGTGCCAGCAGCCCCGGGACGTGGGGCACTGAAGCTTTCTTT | CASSPGTWGTEAFF
TRBJ2-7 | TRBV29-1 | few | TRBD1 | TGCAGCGTTGAAGGGATACAGGGGGCTAACACCTACGAGCAGTACTTC | CSVEGIQGANTYEQYF